These 9 T cell receptor beta chains came from one sample sequenced in a study of T cells after posttransplantation cyclophosphamide. Busulfan-fludarabine conditioning, marrow transplant, and cyclophosphamide on days +3 and +4 were administered. Data came from immunoSEQ multiplex PCR; TCRdb stores just in-frame clones and leaves some out. Here the sample spans over 10,000 clones, roughly 1.9% being singletons. The source was PBMCs, collected after allogeneic stem cell transplant with posttransplant cyclophosphamide. The receptors were gathered from a male patient in his thirties who received an allogeneic stem cell transplant from a related donor, was CMV-positive, and had no GVHD. T cells may partly derive from the graft donor.

J is TRBJ1-1 and V is TRBV5-1, with TRBD1 as a possible D gene (6 bases). The CDR3 contains 13 residues. Per germline, CDR1 SGHRS and CDR2 YFSETQ. The V gene lost 4 bases and the J gene lost 4 bases, with 11 bases spanning the gap. DNA for the CDR3: TGCGCCAGCAGCCCGGGGGGCCCCACTGAAGCTTTCTTT. Translating it yields CASSPGGPTEAFF.

This sequence joins TRBV15 and TRBJ1-3; D uncertain. V was clipped by 1 base and J by 0 bases, with 7 bases between them. CDR1 and CDR2 from the germline V gene are LNHNV and YYDKDF (reference sequence). This CDR3 spans 15 amino acids. The CDR3 reads CATSRGRDSGNTIYF. The CDR3 region has the DNA TGTGCCACCAGCAGAGGCCGGGACTCTGGAAACACCATATATTTT.

This sequence joins TRBV11-2 and TRBJ2-3; D unclear. This CDR3 region has 13 residues. V dropped 1 base and J dropped 4 bases, with 6 bases sitting between them. Per germline, CDR1 SGHAT and CDR2 FQNNGV. The CDR3 reads CASSLGGADTQYF. DNA of the CDR3: TGTGCCAGCAGCTTAGGAGGTGCAGATACGCAGTATTTT.

This chain joins TRBV5-1 and TRBJ2-3; TRBD1 matches at 8 bases. Germline CDR1 and CDR2: SGHRS and YFSETQ. Trimming cost V 1 base and J 0 bases; bases outside gene matches: 1. This CDR3 spans 15 amino acids. The CDR3: CASSLRTGSTDTQYF. The CDR3 nucleotides are TGCGCCAGCAGCTTGCGGACAGGGAGCACAGATACGCAGTATTTT.

There are a few counts of this clone. The genes are TRBV27 and TRBJ1-5; a weak D match, TRBD1 (6 bases). Trimming pared 2 bases from V and 4 bases from J, leaving 6 bases between. Germline CDR1 is MNHEY and CDR2 is SMNVEV (reference sequence). The CDR3 is 13 residues long. This CDR3 reads CASSLDRNQPQHF. The DNA of the CDR3 is TGTGCCAGCAGTTTAGACAGGAATCAGCCCCAGCATTTT.

The chain joins TRBV5-1 to TRBJ1-1, with a possible D match to TRBD1 (5 bases). Germline V lookup: CDR1 SGHRS, CDR2 YFSETQ. This CDR3 is 13 amino acids long. Between the trimmed V and J ends, which lost 1 base and 4 bases, there was a span of 8 bases. The CDR3 spells CASSLWGPTEAFF. CDR3 DNA: TGCGCCAGCAGCTTGTGGGGCCCCACTGAAGCTTTCTTT. Full variable domain (remainder filled in from reference TRBV5-1 and TRBJ1-1): KAGVTQTPRYLIKTRGQQVTLSCSPISGHRSVSWYQQTPGQGLQFLFEYFSETQRNKGNFPGRFSGRQFSNSRSEMNVSTLELGDSALYLCASSLWGPTEAFFGQGTRLTVV.

This clone was observed a few times. V and J are TRBV7-9 and TRBJ2-2, with 11 bases matching TRBD1. This CDR3 region has 16 residues. V shed 6 bases, J shed 7 bases, and the junction held 10 bases outside the gene matches. Germline V CDR1 and CDR2: SEHNR, FQNEAQ (reference sequence). The CDR3 reads CASSLRWTGGVGELFF. For the CDR3, the DNA is TGTGCCAGCAGTCTTCGGTGGACAGGGGGCGTCGGGGAGCTGTTTTTT.

Only a few counts were recorded for this clone. The chain couples TRBV19 to TRBJ1-5; maybe TRBD1 (5 bases). Trimming pared 4 bases from V and 4 bases from J, leaving 11 bases between. Germline V gene sequence: CDR1 LNHDA, CDR2 SQIVND (reference sequence). The CDR3 totals 14 residues. The CDR3 DNA sequence: TGTGCCAGTAGTAGCCACAGGCTTAATCAGCCCCAGCATTTT. Translation gives CASSSHRLNQPQHF.

V is TRBV2 and J is TRBJ2-1, with D maybe TRBD1 (5 bases). The V gene lost 10 bases and the J gene lost 5 bases, with 15 bases spanning the gap. The CDR3 sequence is 13 residues long. CDR1 is SNHLY and CDR2 is FYNNEI in the germline V gene. CDR3 region: CATVGDSDNEQFF. The CDR3 nucleotides read TGTGCCACCGTAGGGGATTCTGACAATGAGCAGTTCTTC.